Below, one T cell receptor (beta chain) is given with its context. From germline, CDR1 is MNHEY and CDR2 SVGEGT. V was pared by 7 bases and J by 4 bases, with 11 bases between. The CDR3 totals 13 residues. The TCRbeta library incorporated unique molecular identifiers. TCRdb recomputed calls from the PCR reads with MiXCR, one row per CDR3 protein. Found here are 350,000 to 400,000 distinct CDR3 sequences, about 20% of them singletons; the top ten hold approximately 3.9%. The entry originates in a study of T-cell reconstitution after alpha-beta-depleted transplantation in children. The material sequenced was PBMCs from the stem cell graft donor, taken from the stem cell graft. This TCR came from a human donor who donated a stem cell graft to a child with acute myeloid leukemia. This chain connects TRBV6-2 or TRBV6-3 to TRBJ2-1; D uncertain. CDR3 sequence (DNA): TGTGCCAGCACCTTTACAGATTACAATGAGCAGTTCTTC. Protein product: CASTFTDYNEQFF.